Listed below are T cell receptor beta chains from one sample, sequenced in a study of shared T cell receptors in the human thymus. Using immunoSEQ multiplex PCR, the repertoire was profiled, and TCRdb retains in-frame clones only, with some absent. The table records hundreds of thousands of clones, approximately 95% of them present only once. Sequences were obtained from thymocytes. The receptors stem from a human donor. Both conserved end residues are part of each CDR3. D genes are given only for firm matches. Expanded clones get a size class; other rows say once, few or many, or leave the size out.

CDR3 | DNA | J | size | D | V
CASSLAFKGRRSTEAFF | TGTGCCAGCAGCTTAGCCTTTAAAGGCAGACGGAGCACTGAAGCTTTCTTT | TRBJ1-1 | . | . | TRBV7-9
CASSSSGAFNTEAFF | TGTGCCAGCAGTTCTTCAGGGGCCTTTAACACTGAAGCTTTCTTT | TRBJ1-1 | . | . | TRBV28
CASSLASSTVRDEQFF | TGTGCCAGCAGCTTGGCGTCTTCTACGGTTAGGGATGAGCAGTTCTTC | TRBJ2-1 | . | . | TRBV5-6
CASSLRGNEQFF | TGTGCCAGCAGCTTACGTGGGAATGAGCAGTTCTTC | TRBJ2-1 | . | . | TRBV7-2
CASSKRKTPNEQFF | TGCGCCAGCAGCAAACGGAAGACACCGAATGAGCAGTTCTTC | TRBJ2-1 | . | . | TRBV4-1
CASSRTPRANQPQHF | TGTGCCAGCAGCCGGACTCCCAGGGCCAATCAGCCCCAGCATTTT | TRBJ1-5 | . | . | TRBV9
CASSQVGQGADTGELFF | TGCGCCAGCAGCCAAGTTGGGCAGGGGGCAGACACCGGGGAGCTGTTTTTT | TRBJ2-2 | . | TRBD1 | TRBV4-3
CASYYSKGGSRLVDTQYF | TGTGCCAGCTACTATTCCAAAGGCGGGAGCCGGTTGGTAGATACGCAGTATTTT | TRBJ2-3 | . | TRBD2 | TRBV5-4
CASSLAGEVEQYF | TGTGCCAGCAGCTTAGCAGGGGAGGTCGAGCAGTACTTC | TRBJ2-7 | . | . | TRBV28
CSVEQGGPTYEQYF | TGCAGCGTTGAGCAAGGGGGACCCACCTACGAGCAGTACTTC | TRBJ2-7 | . | . | TRBV29-1
CAISESGESNQPQHF | TGTGCCATCAGTGAGTCTGGGGAAAGCAATCAGCCCCAGCATTTT | TRBJ1-5 | few | . | TRBV10-3
CASSPGGVDTEAFF | TGTGCCAGCTCTCCCGGGGGGGTAGACACTGAAGCTTTCTTT | TRBJ1-1 | . | . | TRBV18
CASRGRNSNQPQHF | TGTGCCAGTAGGGGACGGAATAGCAATCAGCCCCAGCATTTT | TRBJ1-5 | few | . | TRBV19
CASSLVSELGQALYQETQYF | TGCGCCAGCAGCTTGGTTTCGGAGCTGGGACAGGCCCTGTACCAAGAGACCCAGTACTTC | TRBJ2-5 | . | TRBD1 | TRBV5-1
CASSPSGQGPYEQYF | TGTGCCAGCTCACCTTCGGGTCAGGGACCCTACGAGCAGTACTTC | TRBJ2-7 | . | . | TRBV18
CASRTLGGDLFNYGYTF | TGTGCCAGCCGCACCCTCGGGGGGGATCTGTTTAACTATGGCTACACCTTC | TRBJ1-2 | once | . | TRBV27
CASSKEPFTSGRSRQETQYF | TGTGCCAGCAGTAAAGAACCCTTTACTAGCGGGAGGTCAAGACAAGAGACCCAGTACTTC | TRBJ2-5 | . | TRBD2 | TRBV6-1
CASSPRGGDTEAFF | TGTGCCAGCAGCCCTCGAGGCGGGGACACTGAAGCTTTCTTT | TRBJ1-1 | . | . | TRBV28
CASSANARDTEAFF | TGCGCCAGCAGCGCCAACGCCCGGGACACTGAAGCTTTCTTT | TRBJ1-1 | . | . | TRBV5-1
CASSLAGAGANVLTF | TGTGCCAGCAGCCTTGCAGGGGCTGGGGCCAACGTCCTGACTTTC | TRBJ2-6 | . | . | TRBV7-9
CASSPHGDRTLFYGYTF | TGTGCCAGCAGTCCTCACGGGGACCGAACCCTCTTCTATGGCTACACCTTC | TRBJ1-2 | . | . | TRBV28
CASSFQNTEAFF | TGTGCCAGCAGTTTCCAAAACACTGAAGCTTTCTTT | TRBJ1-1 | . | . | TRBV28
CASSEVREGTQYF | TGTGCCAGCAGTGAAGTGAGAGAAGGGACCCAGTACTTC | TRBJ2-5 | . | . | TRBV6-1
CASSTRTGPSYEQYF | TGTGCCAGCAGTACCCGGACAGGGCCCTCCTACGAGCAGTACTTC | TRBJ2-7 | . | TRBD1 | TRBV6-1
CASSESGELGTQYF | TGTGCCAGCAGTGAAAGCGGGGAGCTGGGTACGCAGTATTTT | TRBJ2-3 | . | TRBD2 | TRBV6-4
CASSQHIRLAGGPSGYEQYF | TGCGCCAGCAGCCAACATATCCGACTAGCGGGAGGTCCCTCCGGCTACGAGCAGTACTTC | TRBJ2-7 | . | TRBD2 | TRBV4-1
CASSFPRGPYNEQFF | TGTGCCAGCAGTTTCCCCCGGGGCCCCTACAATGAGCAGTTCTTC | TRBJ2-1 | . | . | TRBV28
CASSLPLISGANVLTF | TGTGCCAGCAGCTTACCCCTAATCTCTGGGGCCAACGTCCTGACTTTC | TRBJ2-6 | . | . | TRBV7-9
CAISGTANTEAFF | TGTGCCATCAGCGGGACAGCGAACACTGAAGCTTTCTTT | TRBJ1-1 | . | TRBD1 | TRBV10-3
CATSREAPVTVVYNEQFF | TGTGCCACCAGCAGAGAAGCCCCCGTTACTGTAGTTTACAATGAGCAGTTCTTC | TRBJ2-1 | . | . | TRBV15
CASTHDPGLAGGGTDTQYF | TGTGCCAGCACCCATGATCCGGGACTAGCGGGAGGGGGCACAGATACGCAGTATTTT | TRBJ2-3 | . | TRBD2 | TRBV27
CASSPRTSGLVDEQFF | TGTGCCAGCTCACCGCGGACTAGCGGGCTCGTGGATGAGCAGTTCTTC | TRBJ2-1 | . | TRBD2 | TRBV18
CASSLRMDRQINYGYTF | TGTGCCAGCAGCTTAAGGATGGACAGGCAGATAAACTATGGCTACACCTTC | TRBJ1-2 | . | TRBD1 | TRBV7-9
CATSRALRPGGARAGELFF | TGTGCCACCAGCAGAGCTCTAAGGCCCGGGGGGGCGAGGGCCGGGGAGCTGTTTTTT | TRBJ2-2 | . | TRBD2 | TRBV15
CASSSTSAFEQFF | TGTGCCAGCAGCTCGACTAGCGCTTTTGAGCAGTTCTTC | TRBJ2-1 | . | TRBD2 | TRBV7-9
CASSPRTGVSNTEAFF | TGTGCCAGCAGCCCTCGGACAGGGGTATCGAACACTGAAGCTTTCTTT | TRBJ1-1 | . | TRBD1 | TRBV13
CASSVTRPGIGTYNEQFF | TGTGCCAGCAGCGTAACCCGCCCCGGGATTGGGACGTACAATGAGCAGTTCTTC | TRBJ2-1 | . | . | TRBV9
CASSKDESKGTDTQYF | TGTGCCAGCAGCAAAGACGAGAGCAAGGGTACAGATACGCAGTATTTT | TRBJ2-3 | . | . | TRBV21-1
CASSAGDTQYF | TGTGCCAGCAGTGCGGGAGATACGCAGTATTTT | TRBJ2-3 | . | . | TRBV6-1
CAISPGDGNTIYF | TGTGCCATCAGCCCAGGGGACGGAAACACCATATATTTT | TRBJ1-3 | . | . | TRBV10-3
CATHSYQATYEQYF | TGTGCCACCCACAGTTATCAGGCAACCTACGAGCAGTACTTC | TRBJ2-7 | . | . | TRBV28
CASSGDKAYEQYF | TGTGCCAGCTCCGGGGACAAAGCCTACGAGCAGTACTTC | TRBJ2-7 | . | . | TRBV27
CASSSRTSGLTDTQYF | TGTGCCAGCAGCTCCCGGACTAGCGGACTAACAGATACGCAGTATTTT | TRBJ2-3 | . | TRBD2 | TRBV9
CASSDESLGGAAKNIQYF | TGCGCCAGCAGCGACGAATCCCTTGGGGGAGCGGCCAAAAACATTCAGTACTTC | TRBJ2-4 | . | . | TRBV4-1
CASSQAQDQYFYNEQFF | TGCGCCAGCAGCCAAGCCCAGGACCAGTATTTTTACAATGAGCAGTTCTTC | TRBJ2-1 | . | . | TRBV4-1
CAWGDQTGGDSPLHF | TGTGCCTGGGGCGACCAGACAGGGGGAGACTCACCCCTCCACTTT | TRBJ1-6 | once | TRBD1 | TRBV30
CASLKSGGGEQYF | TGTGCCAGCCTTAAGTCCGGGGGCGGCGAGCAGTACTTC | TRBJ2-7 | . | . | TRBV19
CASSLPGQGAPGGELFF | TGTGCCAGCAGCTTACCCGGACAGGGGGCGCCGGGCGGGGAGCTGTTTTTT | TRBJ2-2 | . | TRBD1 | TRBV7-2
CASSLRSGTSYEQYF | TGTGCCAGCAGCTTGAGGAGCGGGACGTCCTACGAGCAGTACTTC | TRBJ2-7 | . | TRBD2 | TRBV5-8
CASSVPGLQETQYF | TGCGCCAGCAGCGTCCCGGGACTACAAGAGACCCAGTACTTC | TRBJ2-5 | . | TRBD2 | TRBV5-1
CASSPSVLVAGELFF | TGTGCCAGCAGCCCGTCGGTACTAGTGGCCGGGGAGCTGTTTTTT | TRBJ2-2 | . | . | TRBV7-8
CASSLIIQAAGNTIYF | TGTGCCAGCAGCTTAATAATACAGGCGGCTGGAAACACCATATATTTT | TRBJ1-3 | . | . | TRBV7-6
CASSLEGGEQFF | TGTGCCAGCAGCTTAGAGGGAGGAGAGCAGTTCTTC | TRBJ2-1 | once | . | TRBV7-2
CASSLPGQGNDTQYF | TGTGCCAGCAGTCTCCCGGGACAGGGAAACGATACGCAGTATTTT | TRBJ2-3 | . | TRBD1 | TRBV27
CAWRRGGRGGNTIYF | TGTGCCTGGAGAAGAGGGGGAAGGGGTGGAAACACCATATATTTT | TRBJ1-3 | . | . | TRBV30
CASSLDRPRSYGYTF | TGTGCCAGCAGCTTGGACAGGCCCCGGAGCTATGGCTACACCTTC | TRBJ1-2 | . | . | TRBV5-4
CSVVRLGSGELFF | TGCAGCGTTGTAAGATTAGGGTCCGGGGAGCTGTTTTTT | TRBJ2-2 | . | . | TRBV29-1
CASTSLRGGPTSGPSYEQYF | TGTGCCAGCACCTCTCTCAGAGGGGGCCCGACTAGCGGGCCATCCTACGAGCAGTACTTC | TRBJ2-7 | once | TRBD2 | TRBV28
CASSLSDRFNQPQHF | TGTGCCAGCAGTTTATCGGACAGATTTAATCAGCCCCAGCATTTT | TRBJ1-5 | . | . | TRBV27
CASSLSRNSDYEQYF | TGTGCCAGCAGCTTGTCGAGGAACTCCGACTACGAGCAGTACTTC | TRBJ2-7 | . | . | TRBV5-4